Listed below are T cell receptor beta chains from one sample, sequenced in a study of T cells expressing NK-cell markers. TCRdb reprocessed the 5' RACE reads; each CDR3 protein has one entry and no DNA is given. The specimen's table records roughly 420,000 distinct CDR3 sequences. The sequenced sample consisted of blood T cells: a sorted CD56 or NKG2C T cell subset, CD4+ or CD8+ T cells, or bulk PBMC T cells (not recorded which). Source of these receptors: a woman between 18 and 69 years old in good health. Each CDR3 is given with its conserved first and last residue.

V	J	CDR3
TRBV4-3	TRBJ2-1	CASSPGQGDDEQFF
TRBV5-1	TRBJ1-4	CASSPGHVEEKLFF
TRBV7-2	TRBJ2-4	CASSYLAGDGKNIQYF
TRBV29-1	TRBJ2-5	CSATGSLGPQYF
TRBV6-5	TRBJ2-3	CASSSRGAGADTQYF
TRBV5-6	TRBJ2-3	CASSFGGRGADTQYF
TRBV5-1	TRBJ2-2	CASSLDRSNTGELFF
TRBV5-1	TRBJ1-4	CASSPNSAREKLFF
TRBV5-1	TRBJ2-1	CASSLVASGKNEQFF
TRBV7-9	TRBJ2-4	CASSSEIDLLKNIQYF
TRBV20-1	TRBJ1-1	CSAPKGVGTEAFF
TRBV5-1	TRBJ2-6	CASSFSGTGANVLTF
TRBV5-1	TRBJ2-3	CASSVDRGTDTQYF
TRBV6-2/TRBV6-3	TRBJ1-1	CASSYRSAGPAEAFF
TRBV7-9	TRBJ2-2	CASLKGGTGELFF
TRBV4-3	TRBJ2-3	CASSQDLKYRTDTQYF
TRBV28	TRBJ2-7	CASSQRQGRNEQYF
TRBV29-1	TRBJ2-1	CSGYLTGPHEQFF
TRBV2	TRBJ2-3	CASTAGGGTDTQYF
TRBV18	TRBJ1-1	CASSPLTRGGNTEAFF
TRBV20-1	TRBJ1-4	CSAETVKYEKLFF
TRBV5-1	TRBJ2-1	CASIKGEGYNEQFF
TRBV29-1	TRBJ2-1	CSVKPGLSNEQFF
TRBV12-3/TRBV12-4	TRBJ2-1	CASSLGLGGGRNEQFF
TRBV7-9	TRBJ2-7	CASSEGHPSEQYF
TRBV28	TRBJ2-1	CASSLGPRGDEQFF
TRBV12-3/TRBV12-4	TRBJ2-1	CASRPPTPDTAYNEQFF
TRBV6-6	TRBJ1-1	CASSHGAGNEAFF
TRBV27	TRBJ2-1	CASSTTSGRGNEQFF
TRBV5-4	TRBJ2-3	CASSLGQLTDTQYF
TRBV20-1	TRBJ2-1	CSAPWGPLTYNEQFF
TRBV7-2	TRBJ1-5	CASSLGPQGIQPQHF
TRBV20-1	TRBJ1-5	CSARDEGGSNQPQHF
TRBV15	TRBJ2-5	CATREGHQETQYF